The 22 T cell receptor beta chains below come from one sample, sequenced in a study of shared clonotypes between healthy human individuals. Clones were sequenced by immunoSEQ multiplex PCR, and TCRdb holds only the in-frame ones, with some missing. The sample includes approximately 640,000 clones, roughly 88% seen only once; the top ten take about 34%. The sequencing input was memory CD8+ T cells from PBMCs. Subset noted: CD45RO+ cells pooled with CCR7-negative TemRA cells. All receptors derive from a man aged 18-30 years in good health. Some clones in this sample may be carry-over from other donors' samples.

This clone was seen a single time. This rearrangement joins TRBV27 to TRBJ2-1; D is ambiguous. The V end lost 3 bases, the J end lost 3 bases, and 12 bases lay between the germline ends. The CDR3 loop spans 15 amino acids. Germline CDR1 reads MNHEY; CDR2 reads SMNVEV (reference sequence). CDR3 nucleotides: TGTGCCAGCAGTTTCAAACCAGTTTACTACAATGAGCAGTTCTTC. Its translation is CASSFKPVYYNEQFF.

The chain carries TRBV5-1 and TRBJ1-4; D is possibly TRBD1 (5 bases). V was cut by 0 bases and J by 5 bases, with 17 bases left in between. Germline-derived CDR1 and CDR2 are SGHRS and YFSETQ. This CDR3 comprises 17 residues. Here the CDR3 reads CASSLVSPVGGNEKLFF. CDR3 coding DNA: TGCGCCAGCAGCTTGGTTTCCCCGGTGGGGGGAAATGAAAAACTGTTTTTT.

The CDR3 loop is CASSPPTSSETQYF. In nucleotides, the CDR3 is TGTGCCAGCAGCCCCCCAACTAGCTCGGAGACCCAGTACTTC. V gene TRBV7-9 combines with J gene TRBJ2-5; TRBD2 might be the D (6 bases). Between the trimmed V and J ends, which lost 5 bases and 5 bases, there was a span of 15 bases. The germline V gene has CDR1 SEHNR and CDR2 FQNEAQ (reference sequence). This CDR3 is built from 14 residues.

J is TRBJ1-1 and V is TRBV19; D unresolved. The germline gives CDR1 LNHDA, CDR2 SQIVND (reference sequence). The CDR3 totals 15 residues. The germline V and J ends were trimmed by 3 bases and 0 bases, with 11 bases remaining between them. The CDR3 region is CASSIGGVLNTEAFF. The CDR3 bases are TGTGCCAGTAGTATTGGAGGAGTACTGAACACTGAAGCTTTCTTT.

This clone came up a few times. The CDR3 here is CASSGGTSGAYEQYF. The DNA for the CDR3 is TGTGCCAGCAGCGGCGGGACTAGCGGGGCCTACGAGCAGTACTTC. V is TRBV5-6 and J is TRBJ2-7; 13 nucleotides align to TRBD2. From germline, CDR1 is SGHDT and CDR2 YYEEEE. V lost 4 bases, J lost 2 bases, and 3 bases stayed unmatched. This CDR3 region has 15 residues.

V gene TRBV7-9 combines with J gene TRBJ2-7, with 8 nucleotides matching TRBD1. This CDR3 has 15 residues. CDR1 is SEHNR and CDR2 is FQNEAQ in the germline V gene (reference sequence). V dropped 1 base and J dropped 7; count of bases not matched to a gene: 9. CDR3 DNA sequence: TGTGCCAGCAGCTTAGGGACAGGGCTCTTTGGGGAGCAGTACTTC. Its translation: CASSLGTGLFGEQYF.

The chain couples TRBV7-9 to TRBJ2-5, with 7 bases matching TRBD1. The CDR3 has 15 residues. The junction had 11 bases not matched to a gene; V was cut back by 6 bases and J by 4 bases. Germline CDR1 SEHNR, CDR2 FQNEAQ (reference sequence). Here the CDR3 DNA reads TGTGCCAGCAGACATAACAGGGGCTTCATAGAGACCCAGTACTTC. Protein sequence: CASRHNRGFIETQYF.

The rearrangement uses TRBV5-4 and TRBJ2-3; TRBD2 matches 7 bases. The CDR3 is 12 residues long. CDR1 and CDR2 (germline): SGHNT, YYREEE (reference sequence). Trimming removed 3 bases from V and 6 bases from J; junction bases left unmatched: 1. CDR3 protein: CASSWDYDTQYF. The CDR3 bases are TGTGCCAGCAGCTGGGACTACGATACGCAGTATTTT. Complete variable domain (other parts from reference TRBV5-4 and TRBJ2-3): ETGVTQSPTHLIKTRGQQVTLRCSSQSGHNTVSWYQQALGQGPQFIFQYYREEENGRGNFPPRFSGLQFPNYSSELNVNALELDDSALYLCASSWDYDTQYFGPGTRLTVL.

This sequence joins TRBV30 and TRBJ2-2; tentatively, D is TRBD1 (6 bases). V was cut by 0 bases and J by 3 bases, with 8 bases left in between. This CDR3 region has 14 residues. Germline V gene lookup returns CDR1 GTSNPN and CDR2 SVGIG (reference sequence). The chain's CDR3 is CAWSVRTDTGELFF. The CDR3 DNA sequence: TGTGCCTGGAGTGTCCGGACAGACACCGGGGAGCTGTTTTTT. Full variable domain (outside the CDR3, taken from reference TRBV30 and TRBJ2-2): SQTIHQWPATLVQPVGSPLSLECTVEGTSNPNLYWYRQAAGRGLQLLFYSVGIGQISSEVPQNLSASRPQDRQFILSSKKLLLSDSGFYLCAWSVRTDTGELFFGEGSRLTVL.

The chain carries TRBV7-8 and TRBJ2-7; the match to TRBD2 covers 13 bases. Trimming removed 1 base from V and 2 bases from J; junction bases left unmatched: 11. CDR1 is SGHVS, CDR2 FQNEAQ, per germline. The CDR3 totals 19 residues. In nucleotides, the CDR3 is TGTGCCAGCAGCTTAGGGACAGTGACTAGCGGGAGGCCTACCTACGAGCAGTACTTC. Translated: CASSLGTVTSGRPTYEQYF. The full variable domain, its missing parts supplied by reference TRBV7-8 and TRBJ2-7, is GAGVSQSPRYKVAKRGQDVALRCDPISGHVSLFWYQQALGQGPEFLTYFQNEAQLDKSGLPSDRFFAERPEGSVSTLKIQRTQQEDSAVYLCASSLGTVTSGRPTYEQYFGPGTRLTVT.

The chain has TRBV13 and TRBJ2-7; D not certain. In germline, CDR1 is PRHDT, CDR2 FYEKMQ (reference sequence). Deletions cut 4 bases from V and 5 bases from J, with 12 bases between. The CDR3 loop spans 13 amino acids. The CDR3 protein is CASSSESHHEQYF. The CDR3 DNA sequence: TGTGCCAGCAGCTCCGAATCCCACCACGAGCAGTACTTC.

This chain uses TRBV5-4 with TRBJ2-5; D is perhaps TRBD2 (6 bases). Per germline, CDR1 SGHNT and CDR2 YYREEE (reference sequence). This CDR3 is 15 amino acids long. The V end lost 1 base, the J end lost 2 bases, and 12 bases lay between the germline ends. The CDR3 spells CASSLKREKQETQYF. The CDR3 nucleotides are TGTGCCAGCAGCTTGAAACGGGAGAAACAAGAGACCCAGTACTTC.

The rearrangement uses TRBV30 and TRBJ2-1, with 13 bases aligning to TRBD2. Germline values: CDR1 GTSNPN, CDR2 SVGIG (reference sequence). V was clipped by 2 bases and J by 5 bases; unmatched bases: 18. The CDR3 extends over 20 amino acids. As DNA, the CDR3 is TGTGCCTGGAGTCCAAACCCCTGGACTAGCGGGGGAAGGACCCACAATGAGCAGTTCTTC. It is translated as CAWSPNPWTSGGRTHNEQFF.

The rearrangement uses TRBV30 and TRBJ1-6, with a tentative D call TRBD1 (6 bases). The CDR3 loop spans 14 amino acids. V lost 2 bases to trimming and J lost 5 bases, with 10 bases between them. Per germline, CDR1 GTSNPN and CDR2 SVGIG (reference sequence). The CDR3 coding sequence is TGTGCCTGGAGTCGGGACACGAATAATTCACCCCTCCACTTT. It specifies CAWSRDTNNSPLHF.

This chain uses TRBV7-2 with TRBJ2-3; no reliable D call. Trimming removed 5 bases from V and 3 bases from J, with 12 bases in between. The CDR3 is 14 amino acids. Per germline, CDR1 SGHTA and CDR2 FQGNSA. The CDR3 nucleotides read TGTGCCAGCAGCCACAAAGTTGAGACAGATACGCAGTATTTT. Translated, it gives CASSHKVETDTQYF.

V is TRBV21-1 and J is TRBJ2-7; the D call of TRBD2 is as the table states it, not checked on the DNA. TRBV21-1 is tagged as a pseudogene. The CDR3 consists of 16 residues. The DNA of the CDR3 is TGTGCCAGCAGCTCTTACGGGACTGCTAGCTCCTACGAGCAGTACTTC. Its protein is CASSSYGTASSYEQYF.

As DNA, the CDR3 is TGTGCCAGCAGCTTAAAAGAAGGGGGCAGGAATGGCTACACCTTC. Its translation is CASSLKEGGRNGYTF. The V and J genes are TRBV7-8 and TRBJ1-2; 7 bases are shared with TRBD1. The CDR3 covers 15 residues. Germline V gene lookup returns CDR1 SGHVS and CDR2 FQNEAQ. J gave up 6 bases and V 2 bases, and 9 bases lay outside the gene matches.

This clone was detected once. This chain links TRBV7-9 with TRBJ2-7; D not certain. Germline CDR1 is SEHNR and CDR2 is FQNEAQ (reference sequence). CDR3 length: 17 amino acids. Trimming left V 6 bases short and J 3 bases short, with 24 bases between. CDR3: CASSQNEVGPKFYEQYF. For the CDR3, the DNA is TGTGCCAGCAGTCAAAACGAAGTCGGACCCAAATTCTACGAGCAGTACTTC. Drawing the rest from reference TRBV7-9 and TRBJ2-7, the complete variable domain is DTGVSQNPRHKITKRGQNVTFRCDPISEHNRLYWYRQTLGQGPEFLTYFQNEAQLEKSRLLSDRFSAERPKGSFSTLEIQRTEQGDSAMYLCASSQNEVGPKFYEQYFGPGTRLTVT.

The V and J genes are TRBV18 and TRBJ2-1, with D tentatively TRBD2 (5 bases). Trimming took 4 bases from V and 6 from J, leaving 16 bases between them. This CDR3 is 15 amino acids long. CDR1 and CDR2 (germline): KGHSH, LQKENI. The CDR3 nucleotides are TGTGCCAGCTCACAATCTACATTGAGGGTCAATGAGCAGTTCTTC. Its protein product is CASSQSTLRVNEQFF.

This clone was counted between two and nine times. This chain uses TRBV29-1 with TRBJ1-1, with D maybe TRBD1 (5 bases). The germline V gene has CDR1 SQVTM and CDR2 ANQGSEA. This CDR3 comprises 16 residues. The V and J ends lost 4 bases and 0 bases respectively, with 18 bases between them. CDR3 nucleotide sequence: TGCAGCGTTGTGGGTATGTGGGGACCAGTGAACACTGAAGCTTTCTTT. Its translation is CSVVGMWGPVNTEAFF.

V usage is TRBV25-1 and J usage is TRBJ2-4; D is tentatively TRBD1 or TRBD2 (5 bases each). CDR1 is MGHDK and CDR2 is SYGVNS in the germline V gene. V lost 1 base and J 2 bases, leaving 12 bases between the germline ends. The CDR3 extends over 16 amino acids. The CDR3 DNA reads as TGTGCCAGCAGTGAATGGGGTGAGGGGTCCAAAAACATTCAGTACTTC. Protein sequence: CASSEWGEGSKNIQYF.

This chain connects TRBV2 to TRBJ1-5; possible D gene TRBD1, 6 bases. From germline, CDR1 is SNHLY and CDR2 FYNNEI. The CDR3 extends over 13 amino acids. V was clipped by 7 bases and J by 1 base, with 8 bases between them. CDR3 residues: CASTDRSNQPQHF. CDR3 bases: TGTGCCAGCACCGACAGGAGCAATCAGCCCCAGCATTTT.